The clone carrying this T cell receptor beta chain was seen a few times. Its antigen is not identified. This specimen belongs to a study of T cell repertoires in cytomegalovirus infection. For the study at large: Public TCR beta signatures marked donors with CMV infection and the matching HLA. Study-wide findings and caveats: Dominant in the ex vivo response were TCR beta clonotypes restricted by HLA-C and specific for CMV.

V shed 3 bases, J shed 7 bases, and the junction held 14 bases outside the gene matches. The CDR3 sequence is 17 residues long. CDR1 and CDR2 (germline): SGHAT, FQNNGV. TCRdb reprocessed the reads with MiXCR, giving one entry per CDR3 protein. The sample lists about 150,000 distinct CDR3 sequences, approximately 17% seen once, with approximately 18% in the top ten. The genes are TRBV11-2 and TRBJ2-1, with 8 bases that match TRBD2. The origin of this receptor is a human donor in good health (CMV status not recorded). Some clones in this sample may be carry-over from other donors' samples. Material: CD8+ T cells from PBMCs. CDR3 nucleotides: TGTGCCAGCAGCTTGGTACCCCAGCGGGAGTTAGGAAATGAGCAGTTCTTC. Its protein product is CASSLVPQRELGNEQFF.